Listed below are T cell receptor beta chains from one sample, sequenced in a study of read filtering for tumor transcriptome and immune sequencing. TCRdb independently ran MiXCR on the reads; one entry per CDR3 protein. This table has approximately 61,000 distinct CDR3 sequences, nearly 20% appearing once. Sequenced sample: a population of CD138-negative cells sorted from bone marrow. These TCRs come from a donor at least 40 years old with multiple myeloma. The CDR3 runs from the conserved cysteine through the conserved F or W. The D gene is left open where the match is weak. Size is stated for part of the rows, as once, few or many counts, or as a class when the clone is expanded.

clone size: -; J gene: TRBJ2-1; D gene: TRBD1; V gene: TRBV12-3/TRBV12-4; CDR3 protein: CARCLVGQGKNEQFF; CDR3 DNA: TGTGCCAGATGTTTAGTGGGACAGGGCAAAAATGAGCAGTTCTTC
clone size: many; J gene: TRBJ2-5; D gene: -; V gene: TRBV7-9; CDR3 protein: CASSLNRVRETQYF; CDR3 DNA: TGTGCCAGCAGCTTAAACAGGGTCCGGGAGACCCAGTACTTC
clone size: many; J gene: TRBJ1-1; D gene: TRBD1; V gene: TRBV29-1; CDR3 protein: CSAYRDRGLIEAFF; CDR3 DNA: TGCAGCGCATACCGGGACAGGGGTTTGATTGAAGCTTTCTTT
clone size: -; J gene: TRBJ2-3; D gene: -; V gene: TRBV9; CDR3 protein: CASSPGGGGTDTRYF; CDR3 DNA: TGTGCCAGCAGCCCCGGAGGGGGGGGCACAGATACGCGGTATTTT
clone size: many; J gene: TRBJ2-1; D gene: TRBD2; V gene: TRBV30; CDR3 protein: CAWAGTSSFGEQFF; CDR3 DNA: TGTGCCTGGGCCGGGACTAGTTCATTTGGTGAGCAGTTCTTC
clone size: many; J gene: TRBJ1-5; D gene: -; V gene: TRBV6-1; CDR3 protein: CASSSQDSNQPQHF; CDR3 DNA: TGTGCCAGCAGCTCCCAGGATAGCAATCAGCCCCAGCATTTT
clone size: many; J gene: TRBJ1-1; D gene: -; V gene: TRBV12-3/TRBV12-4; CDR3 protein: CASSSEFTEAFF; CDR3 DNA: TGTGCCAGCAGTTCAGAGTTCACTGAAGCTTTCTTT
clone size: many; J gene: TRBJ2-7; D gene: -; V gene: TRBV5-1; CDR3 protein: CASSLVGDLSYEQYF; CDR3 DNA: TGCGCCAGCAGCTTGGTGGGTGACCTCTCCTACGAGCAGTACTTC
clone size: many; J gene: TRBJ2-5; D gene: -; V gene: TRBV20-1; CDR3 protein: CSARDGLTLSDGTQYF; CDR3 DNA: TGCAGTGCTAGAGATGGTTTAACGCTGTCCGACGGGACCCAGTACTTC
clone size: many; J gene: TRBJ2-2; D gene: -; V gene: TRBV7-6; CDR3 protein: CASSPSDRGSGELFF; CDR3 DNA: TGTGCCAGCAGCCCCAGCGACCGTGGGTCCGGGGAGCTGTTTTTT
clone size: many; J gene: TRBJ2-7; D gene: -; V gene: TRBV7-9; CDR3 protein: CASSLGQTAKNEQYF; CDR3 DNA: TGTGCCAGCAGCTTAGGCCAGACAGCTAAAAACGAGCAGTACTTC
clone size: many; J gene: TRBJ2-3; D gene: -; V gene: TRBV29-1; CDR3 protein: CSVGGSTDTQYF; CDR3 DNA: TGCAGCGTGGGGGGCAGCACAGATACGCAGTATTTT
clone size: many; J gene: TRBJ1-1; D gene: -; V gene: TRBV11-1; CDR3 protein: CASSFSRGTEAFF; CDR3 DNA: TGTGCCAGCAGCTTTTCCCGGGGCACTGAAGCTTTCTTT
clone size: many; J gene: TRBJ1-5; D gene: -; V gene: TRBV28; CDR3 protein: CASIPRWAESNQPQHF; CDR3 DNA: TGTGCCAGCATCCCCAGGTGGGCGGAGAGCAATCAGCCCCAGCATTTT
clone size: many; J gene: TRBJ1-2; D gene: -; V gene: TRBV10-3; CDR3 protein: CAIRVDSNYGYTF; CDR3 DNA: TGTGCCATCAGGGTGGACAGCAACTATGGCTACACCTTC
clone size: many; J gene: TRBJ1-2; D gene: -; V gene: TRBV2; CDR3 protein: CASSHRDYGYTF; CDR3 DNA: TGTGCCAGCAGTCACAGAGACTATGGCTACACCTTC
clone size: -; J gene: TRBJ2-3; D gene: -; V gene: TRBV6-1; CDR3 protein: CAGSGVDTQYF; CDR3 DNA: TGTGCAGGGTCAGGGGTCGATACGCAGTATTTT
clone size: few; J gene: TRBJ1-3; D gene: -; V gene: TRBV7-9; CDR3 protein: CASEQAYSGNTIYF; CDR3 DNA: TGTGCCAGCGAACAGGCCTACTCTGGAAACACCATATATTTT
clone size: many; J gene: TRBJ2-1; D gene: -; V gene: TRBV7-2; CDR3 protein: CASSLGFRTDNEQFF; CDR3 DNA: TGTGCCAGCAGCTTAGGTTTCCGGACAGATAATGAGCAGTTCTTC
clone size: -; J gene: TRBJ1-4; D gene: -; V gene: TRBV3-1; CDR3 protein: CASSQLNEKLFF; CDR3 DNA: TGTGCCAGCAGCCAACTTAATGAAAAACTGTTTTTT
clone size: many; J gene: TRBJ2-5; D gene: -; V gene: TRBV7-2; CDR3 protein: CASSLRVGGETQYF; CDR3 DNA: TGTGCCAGCAGCTTAAGAGTCGGCGGAGAGACCCAGTACTTC
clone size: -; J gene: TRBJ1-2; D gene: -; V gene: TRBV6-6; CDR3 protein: CASSYAQATGAYTF; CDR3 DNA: TGTGCCAGCAGTTATGCACAGGCAACGGGCGCCTACACCTTC
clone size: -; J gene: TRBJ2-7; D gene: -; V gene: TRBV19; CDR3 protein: CASRKGTGPSYEQYF; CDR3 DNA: TGTGCCAGTAGAAAGGGAACAGGGCCCTCCTACGAGCAGTACTTC
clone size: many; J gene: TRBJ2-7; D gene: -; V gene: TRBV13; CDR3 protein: CASSLRYNYEQYF; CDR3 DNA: TGTGCCAGCAGCTTACGGTACAACTACGAGCAGTACTTC
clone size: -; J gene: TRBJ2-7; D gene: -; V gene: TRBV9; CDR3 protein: CASSSGTSIYEQYF; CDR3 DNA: TGTGCCAGCAGCTCCGGGACATCCATCTACGAGCAGTACTTC
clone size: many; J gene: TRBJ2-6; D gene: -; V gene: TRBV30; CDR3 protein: CAWSEGIGANVLTF; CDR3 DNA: TGTGCCTGGAGTGAGGGGATTGGGGCCAACGTCCTGACTTTC
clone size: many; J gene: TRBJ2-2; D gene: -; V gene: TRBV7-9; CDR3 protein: CASSAGTLRTGELFF; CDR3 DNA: TGTGCCAGCAGCGCCGGGACCCTGAGGACCGGGGAGCTGTTTTTT
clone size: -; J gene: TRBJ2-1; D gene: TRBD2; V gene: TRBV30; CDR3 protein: CARSPGLASNEQFF; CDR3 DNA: TGTGCCAGGAGTCCGGGACTAGCGAGCAATGAGCAGTTCTTC
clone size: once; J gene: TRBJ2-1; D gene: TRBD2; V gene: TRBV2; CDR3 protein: CASERLAGDNEQFF; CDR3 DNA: TGTGCCAGCGAGAGACTAGCGGGGGACAATGAGCAGTTCTTC
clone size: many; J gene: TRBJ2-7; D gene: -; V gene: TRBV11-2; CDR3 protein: CASSLPPDREQYF; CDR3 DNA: TGTGCCAGCAGCTTACCACCCGACCGCGAGCAGTACTTC
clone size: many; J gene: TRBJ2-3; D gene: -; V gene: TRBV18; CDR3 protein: CASSHWTSTDTQYF; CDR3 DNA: TGTGCCAGCTCACATTGGACTAGCACAGATACGCAGTATTTT
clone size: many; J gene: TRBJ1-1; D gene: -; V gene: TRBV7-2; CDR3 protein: CASSQGYLEAFF; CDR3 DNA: TGTGCCAGCAGCCAGGGATATCTTGAAGCTTTCTTT
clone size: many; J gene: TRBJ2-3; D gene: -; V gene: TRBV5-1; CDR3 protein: CASSLNGGDTQYF; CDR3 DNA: TGCGCCAGCAGCCTTAACGGGGGCGACACGCAGTATTTT
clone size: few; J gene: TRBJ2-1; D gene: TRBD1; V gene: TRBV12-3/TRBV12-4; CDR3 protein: CASSSPDRSYNEQFF; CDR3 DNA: TGTGCCAGCAGTTCCCCGGACAGGTCTTACAATGAGCAGTTCTTC
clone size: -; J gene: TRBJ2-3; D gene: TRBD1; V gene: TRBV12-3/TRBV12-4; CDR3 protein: CASSPGQGSGSQYF; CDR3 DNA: TGTGCCAGCAGTCCGGGACAGGGCTCTGGTTCGCAGTATTTT
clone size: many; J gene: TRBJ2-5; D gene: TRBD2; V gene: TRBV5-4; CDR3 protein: CASSLAASGGQETQYF; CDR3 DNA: TGTGCCAGCAGCTTGGCCGCTAGCGGGGGCCAAGAGACCCAGTACTTC
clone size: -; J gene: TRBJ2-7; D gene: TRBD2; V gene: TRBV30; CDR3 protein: CAWSYIAGGDYEQYF; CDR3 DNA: TGTGCCTGGAGTTATATAGCGGGAGGCGATTACGAGCAGTACTTC